This T cell receptor beta chain was identified in a study of blood T cell repertoires in COVID-19 (dated by TCRdb to the early 2020s). General notes on the study: Samples covering the acute and convalescent phases of COVID-19 were provided by collaborators in the United States, Italy and Spain. The prospective study material was composed of cDNA or gDNA derived from T cells, B-cell-depleted T cells, or PBMCs. Subjects who had been exposed to COVID-19, were actively infected with it, or had recovered from it provided the deeply sampled blood TCRbeta repertoires that made up the dataset. The repertoires were released in a freely available public database intended as a resource for research on the immune response to SARS-CoV-2. The samples were drawn from two sources: the first 160 participants of the ongoing ImmuneRACE study, and fewer than 1,500 subjects contributed by 6 global collaborators. The sample metadata nearly always contained a de-identified subject ID, COVID-19 status, age in years and sex. Where available, HLA class I and class II types were obtained from metadata supplied by the sample provider rather than from assay-based typing. Overall study results and their limits: The amount of clinical and demographic metadata varied by source and participant and was provided uncurated.

As regards this clone: Its antigen remains unidentified. No base qualities exist here, and no much larger clone lies one base off it.

TCRbeta CDR3 regions were amplified from genomic DNA by means of the immunoSEQ Assay, a bias-controlled multiplex PCR. The authors' analysis ran thus. Within the assay, amplification of reference gene primers was used to estimate how many nucleated cells each sample contained. To quantify the absolute abundance of each unique TCRbeta CDR3 rearrangement, sequence reads were collapsed and filtered. For each sample, productive Simpson clonality was calculated as the square root of Simpson's diversity index across productive rearrangements. This immuneACCESS table, as held by TCRdb, lists in-frame sequences with V and J called but not all clones. Of the missing ones, under half trace to an unresolved V gene in checked studies; the others have no known cause. That table furnishes V, J and clone size, whereas the DNA furnished D and trimming. This sample holds about 70,000 clones; 87% were observed only once. In total, the top ten clones hold around 20% of the sample.

Whole blood was collected in K2EDTA tubes by collaborating institutions according to the institutions' own protocols. For TCRbeta analysis, collaborator samples were shipped as frozen whole blood, as isolated PBMCs, or as DNA extracted from either sample type. The specimen was peripheral blood. The TCR sequence derives from a woman of 80 years or more with acute or convalescent COVID-19.

The encoded CDR3 is CASSSMAGDQPQHF. The nucleotides are TGTGCCAGTAGCAGCATGGCAGGGGATCAGCCCCAGCATTTT. This chain joins TRBV19 to TRBJ1-5, and the D gene may be TRBD1, 6 bases matching. Taken from cysteine to phenylalanine, the CDR3 has 14 residues. Left in the record is the CDR3 DNA by itself, 42 bases read in frame from the first base. The germline ends are 14 bases apart after V is trimmed by 6 bases and J by 5 bases. The germline V gene (reference sequence) specifies LNHDA as CDR1 and SQIVND as CDR2.